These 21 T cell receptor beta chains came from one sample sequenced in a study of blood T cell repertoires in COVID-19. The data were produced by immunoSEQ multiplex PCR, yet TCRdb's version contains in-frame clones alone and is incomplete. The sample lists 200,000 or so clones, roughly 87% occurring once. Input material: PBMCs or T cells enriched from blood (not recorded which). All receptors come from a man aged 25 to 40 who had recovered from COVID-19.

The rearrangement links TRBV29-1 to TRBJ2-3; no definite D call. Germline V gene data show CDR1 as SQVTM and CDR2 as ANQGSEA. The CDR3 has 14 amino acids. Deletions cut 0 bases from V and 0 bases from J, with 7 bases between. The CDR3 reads CSVEERRSTDTQYF. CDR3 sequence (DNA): TGCAGCGTTGAAGAACGGCGGAGCACAGATACGCAGTATTTT.

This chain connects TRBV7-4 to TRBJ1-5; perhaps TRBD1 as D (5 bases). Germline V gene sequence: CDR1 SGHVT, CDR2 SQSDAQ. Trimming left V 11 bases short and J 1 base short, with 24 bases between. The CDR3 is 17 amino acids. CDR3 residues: CAPRDGYGGGSNQPQHF. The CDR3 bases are TGTGCCCCCCGCGACGGATACGGGGGGGGGAGCAATCAGCCCCAGCATTTT.

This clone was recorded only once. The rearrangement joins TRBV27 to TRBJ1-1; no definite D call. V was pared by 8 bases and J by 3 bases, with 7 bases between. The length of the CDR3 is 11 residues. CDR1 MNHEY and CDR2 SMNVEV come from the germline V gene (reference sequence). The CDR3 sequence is CASLGDTEAFF. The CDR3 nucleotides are TGTGCCAGCCTCGGGGACACTGAAGCTTTCTTT.

Here the CDR3 reads CASTPVSRSETQYF. DNA of the CDR3: TGTGCCAGCACCCCCGTCTCTAGATCTGAGACCCAGTACTTC. The rearrangement uses TRBV5-6 and TRBJ2-5; no clear D. V shed 6 bases and J shed 5 bases, with 17 bases lying between them. Germline CDR1 and CDR2: SGHDT and YYEEEE. The CDR3 has 14 residues.

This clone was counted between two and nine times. The CDR3 nucleotides read TGCAGCGTTACCGGGAGGGAGGAGACCCAGTACTTC. This codes for CSVTGREETQYF. This chain connects TRBV29-1 to TRBJ2-5; 8 bases fit TRBD2. The CDR3 contains 12 residues. The germline CDR1 and CDR2 sequences are SQVTM and ANQGSEA. V lost 5 bases and J lost 5; bases outside the gene matches: 4.

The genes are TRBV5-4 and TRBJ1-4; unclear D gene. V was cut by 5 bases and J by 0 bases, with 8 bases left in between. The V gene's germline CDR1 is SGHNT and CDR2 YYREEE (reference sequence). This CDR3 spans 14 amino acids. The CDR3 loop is CASSPGTTNEKLFF. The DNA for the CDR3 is TGTGCCAGCAGTCCGGGAACAACTAATGAAAAACTGTTTTTT.

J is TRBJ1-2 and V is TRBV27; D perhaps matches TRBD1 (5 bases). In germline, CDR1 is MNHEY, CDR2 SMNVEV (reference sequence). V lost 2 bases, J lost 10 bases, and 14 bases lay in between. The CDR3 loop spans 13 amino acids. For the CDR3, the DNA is TGTGCCAGCAGTTTAATTGGGCGGGGCCTCTACACCTTC. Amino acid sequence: CASSLIGRGLYTF.

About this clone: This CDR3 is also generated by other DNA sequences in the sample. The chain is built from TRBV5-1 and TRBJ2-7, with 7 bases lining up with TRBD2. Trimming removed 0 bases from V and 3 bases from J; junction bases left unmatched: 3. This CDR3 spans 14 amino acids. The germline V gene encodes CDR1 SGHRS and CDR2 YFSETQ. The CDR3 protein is CASSLGLALYEQYF. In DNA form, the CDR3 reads TGCGCCAGCAGCTTGGGACTAGCACTCTACGAGCAGTACTTC. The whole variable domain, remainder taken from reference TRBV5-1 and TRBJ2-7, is KAGVTQTPRYLIKTRGQQVTLSCSPISGHRSVSWYQQTPGQGLQFLFEYFSETQRNKGNFPGRFSGRQFSNSRSEMNVSTLELGDSALYLCASSLGLALYEQYFGPGTRLTVT.

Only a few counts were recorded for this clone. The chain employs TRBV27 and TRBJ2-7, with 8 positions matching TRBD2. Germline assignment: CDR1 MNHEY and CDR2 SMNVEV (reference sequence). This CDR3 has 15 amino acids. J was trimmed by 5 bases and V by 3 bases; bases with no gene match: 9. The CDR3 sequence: CASSFSSGGADEQYF. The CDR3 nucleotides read TGTGCCAGCAGTTTCTCATCCGGGGGGGCCGACGAGCAGTACTTC.

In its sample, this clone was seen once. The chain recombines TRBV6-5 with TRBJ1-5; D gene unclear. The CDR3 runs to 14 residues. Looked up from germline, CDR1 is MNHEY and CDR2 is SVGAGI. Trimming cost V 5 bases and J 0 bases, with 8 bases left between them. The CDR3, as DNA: TGTGCCAGCAGTATATCAGATAGCAATCAGCCCCAGCATTTT. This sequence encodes CASSISDSNQPQHF.

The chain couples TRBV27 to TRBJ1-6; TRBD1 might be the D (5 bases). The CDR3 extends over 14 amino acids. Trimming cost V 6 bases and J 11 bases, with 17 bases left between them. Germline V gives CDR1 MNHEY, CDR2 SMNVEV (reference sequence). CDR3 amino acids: CASSVLGQVTPLHF. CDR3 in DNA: TGTGCCAGCAGCGTCCTGGGGCAGGTCACACCCCTCCACTTT.

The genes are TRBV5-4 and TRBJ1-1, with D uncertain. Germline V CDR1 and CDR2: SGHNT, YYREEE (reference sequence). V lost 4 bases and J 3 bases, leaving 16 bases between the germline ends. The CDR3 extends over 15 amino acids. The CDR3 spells CASSPGHEGYTEAFF. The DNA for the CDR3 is TGTGCCAGCAGCCCCGGCCATGAGGGTTACACTGAAGCTTTCTTT.

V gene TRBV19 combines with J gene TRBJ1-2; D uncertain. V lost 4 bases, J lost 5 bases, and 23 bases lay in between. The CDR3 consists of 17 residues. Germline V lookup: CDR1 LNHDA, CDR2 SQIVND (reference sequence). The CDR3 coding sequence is TGTGCCAGTAGTAGCCGAGATTTGGTGGCGGGAGGTTATGGCTACACCTTC. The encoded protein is CASSSRDLVAGGYGYTF.

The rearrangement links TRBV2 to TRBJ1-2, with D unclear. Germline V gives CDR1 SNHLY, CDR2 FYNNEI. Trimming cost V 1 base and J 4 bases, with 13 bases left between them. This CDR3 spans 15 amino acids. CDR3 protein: CASSEVPGRGYGYTF. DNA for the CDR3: TGTGCCAGCAGTGAAGTGCCGGGTCGCGGCTATGGCTACACCTTC.

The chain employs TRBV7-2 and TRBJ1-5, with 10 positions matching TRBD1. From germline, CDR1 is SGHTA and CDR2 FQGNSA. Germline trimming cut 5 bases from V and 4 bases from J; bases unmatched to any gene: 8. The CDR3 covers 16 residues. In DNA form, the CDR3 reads TGTGCCAGCAGCCCTCACGGACAGGGGGTTAATCAGCCCCAGCATTTT. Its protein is CASSPHGQGVNQPQHF.

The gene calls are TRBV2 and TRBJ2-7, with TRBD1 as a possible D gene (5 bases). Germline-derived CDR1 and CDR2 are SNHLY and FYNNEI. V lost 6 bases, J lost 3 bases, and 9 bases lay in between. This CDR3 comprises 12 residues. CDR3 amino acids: CASRDNGYEQYF. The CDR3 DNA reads TGTGCCAGCAGGGACAACGGCTACGAGCAGTACTTC. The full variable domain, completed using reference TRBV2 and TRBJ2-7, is EPEVTQTPSHQVTQMGQEVILRCVPISNHLYFYWYRQILGQKVEFLVSFYNNEISEKSEIFDDQFSVERPDGSNFTLKIRSTKLEDSAMYFCASRDNGYEQYFGPGTRLTVT.

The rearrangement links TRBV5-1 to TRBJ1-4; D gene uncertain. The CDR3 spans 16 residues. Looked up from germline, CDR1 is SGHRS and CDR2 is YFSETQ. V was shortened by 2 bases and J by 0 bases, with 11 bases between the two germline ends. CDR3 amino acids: CASSFSGTATNEKLFF. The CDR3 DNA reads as TGCGCCAGCAGCTTCAGTGGAACAGCAACTAATGAAAAACTGTTTTTT.

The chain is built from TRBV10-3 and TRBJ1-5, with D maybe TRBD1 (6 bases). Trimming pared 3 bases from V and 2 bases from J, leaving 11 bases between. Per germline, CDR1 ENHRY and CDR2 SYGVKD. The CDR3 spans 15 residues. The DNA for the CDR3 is TGTGCCATCAGTGATCAACAGGGTCGCAATCAGCCCCAGCATTTT. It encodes CAISDQQGRNQPQHF.

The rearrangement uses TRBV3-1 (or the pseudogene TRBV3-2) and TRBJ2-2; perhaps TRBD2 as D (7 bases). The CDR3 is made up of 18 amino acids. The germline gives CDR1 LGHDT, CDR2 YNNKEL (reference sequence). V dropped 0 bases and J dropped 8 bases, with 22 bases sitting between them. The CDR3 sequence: CASSQDQGLAGARGELFF. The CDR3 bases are TGTGCCAGCAGCCAAGATCAGGGGTTAGCGGGTGCCCGGGGGGAGCTGTTTTTT.

CDR3 bases: TGTGCCAGCAGTTCGACAGGTCCCTATGAAAAACTGTTTTTT. Encoded protein: CASSSTGPYEKLFF. The chain uses TRBV28 and TRBJ1-4, with TRBD1 as a possible D gene (6 bases). CDR3 size: 14 residues. Trimming stripped 4 bases from V and 6 bases from J, with 12 bases between. Germline CDR1 reads MDHEN; CDR2 reads SYDVKM.

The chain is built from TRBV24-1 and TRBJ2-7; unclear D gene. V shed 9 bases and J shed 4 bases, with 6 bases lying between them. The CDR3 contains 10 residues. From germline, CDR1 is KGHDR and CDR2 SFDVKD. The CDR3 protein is CATPIYEQYF. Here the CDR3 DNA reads TGTGCCACCCCTATTTACGAGCAGTACTTC.